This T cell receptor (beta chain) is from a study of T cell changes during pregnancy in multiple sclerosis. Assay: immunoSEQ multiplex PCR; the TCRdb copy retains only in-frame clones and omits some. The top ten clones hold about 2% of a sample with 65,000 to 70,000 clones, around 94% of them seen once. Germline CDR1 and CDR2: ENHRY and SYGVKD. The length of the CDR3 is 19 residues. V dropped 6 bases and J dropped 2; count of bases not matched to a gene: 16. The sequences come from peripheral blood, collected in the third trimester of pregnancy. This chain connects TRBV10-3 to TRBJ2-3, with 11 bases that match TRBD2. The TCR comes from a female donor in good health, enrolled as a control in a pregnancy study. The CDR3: CAISPGTSGGQQFTDTQYF. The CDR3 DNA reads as TGTGCCATCAGCCCCGGAACTAGCGGGGGACAGCAATTCACAGATACGCAGTATTTT.